This T cell receptor (beta chain) was captured in a study of blood T cell repertoires in COVID-19. Study overall: Samples representing acute and convalescent COVID-19 were sourced from the United States, Italy and Spain. The cDNA or gDNA used as material had been derived from T cells, B-cell-depleted T cells, or PBMCs.

As processed by the authors: It was from reference gene primer amplification that nucleated cell counts were estimated. Libraries were prepared by immunoSEQ multiplex PCR; TCRdb keeps only in-frame clonotypes and omits some of them. Clone size and V and J calls were adopted from that table, with D and trimming inferred from the DNA. There are about 230,000 clones in the sample; about 90% occur only once, and 2% to 3% lies in the top ten. Germline V gives CDR1 GTSNPN, CDR2 SVGIG (reference sequence). CDR3 length: 14 amino acids. V gave up 4 bases and J gave up 3 bases; unmatched junction bases: 6. The chain uses TRBV30 and TRBJ1-5, with 7 bases lining up with TRBD1. The sequence was collected from a man under 40 with COVID-19, enrolled during active disease. The sample taken for sequencing was peripheral blood. The CDR3 DNA is TGTGCCTGGACGACAGGGATCGTCAATCAGCCCCAGCATTTT. This gives the protein CAWTTGIVNQPQHF. The whole variable domain, remainder taken from reference TRBV30 and TRBJ1-5, is SQTIHQWPATLVQPVGSPLSLECTVEGTSNPNLYWYRQAAGRGLQLLFYSVGIGQISSEVPQNLSASRPQDRQFILSSKKLLLSDSGFYLCAWTTGIVNQPQHFGDGTRLSIL.